A selection of T cell receptor beta chains follows, all from one sample in a study of blood T cell repertoires in COVID-19. Sequencing was performed with immunoSEQ multiplex PCR; in TCRdb, only in-frame clones are kept and a portion is missing. The sample lists 100,000 or so clones, approximately 86% seen once, with about 5.7% in the top ten. Sequences were obtained from peripheral blood. These TCRs come from a woman aged 50 to 60 with COVID-19, enrolled during active disease. CDR3s include the opening cysteine and the closing phenylalanine or tryptophan. The order of the fields is D gene, V gene, clone size, J gene, CDR3 protein, CDR3 DNA. A D gene is named only where the DNA matches it firmly. Clone size, where shown, is once, few, many, or a class for clones that have expanded.

D: NA
V: TRBV25-1
size: NA
J: TRBJ1-2
CDR3: CASNLPQGRYGYTF
DNA: TGTGCCAGCAACTTACCACAGGGACGGTATGGCTACACCTTC

D: TRBD2
V: TRBV5-1
size: once
J: TRBJ2-2
CDR3: CASTRLGGSTTGELFF
DNA: TGCGCCAGCACCCGTCTGGGGGGGTCGACCACCGGGGAGCTGTTTTTT

D: NA
V: TRBV4-2
size: NA
J: TRBJ2-7
CDR3: CASSQDIQGYWYEQYF
DNA: TGTGCCAGCAGCCAAGATATTCAGGGGTATTGGTACGAGCAGTACTTC

D: NA
V: TRBV15
size: NA
J: TRBJ1-3
CDR3: CATSFPSGDGNTIYF
DNA: TGTGCCACCAGTTTCCCCTCGGGGGACGGAAACACCATATATTTT

D: TRBD2
V: TRBV4-1
size: NA
J: TRBJ2-5
CDR3: CASSQGTSGQETQYF
DNA: TGCGCCAGCAGCCAGGGGACTAGCGGCCAAGAGACCCAGTACTTC

D: NA
V: TRBV12-3/TRBV12-4
size: NA
J: TRBJ1-2
CDR3: CAGSRGPNYGYTF
DNA: TGTGCCGGTTCCAGGGGACCTAACTATGGCTACACCTTC

D: TRBD1
V: TRBV2
size: NA
J: TRBJ1-5
CDR3: CASSPGQEGQPQHF
DNA: TGTGCCAGCAGTCCAGGACAGGAAGGTCAGCCCCAGCATTTT

D: NA
V: TRBV12-3/TRBV12-4
size: many
J: TRBJ1-2
CDR3: CASSFAGSGYTF
DNA: TGTGCCAGCAGTTTCGCAGGATCCGGCTACACCTTC

D: TRBD1
V: TRBV5-4
size: NA
J: TRBJ2-6
CDR3: CASRPTGAGFGANVLTF
DNA: TGTGCCAGCAGGCCGACAGGGGCGGGTTTTGGGGCCAACGTCCTGACTTTC

D: TRBD1
V: TRBV19
size: NA
J: TRBJ2-2
CDR3: CASSIVTGVSGELFF
DNA: TGTGCCAGTAGTATAGTTACAGGGGTTTCCGGGGAGCTGTTTTTT

D: NA
V: TRBV19
size: NA
J: TRBJ2-7
CDR3: CASSSRVAGSYEQYF
DNA: TGTGCCAGTAGTTCTCGGGTAGCCGGATCCTACGAGCAGTACTTC

D: TRBD1
V: TRBV7-9
size: NA
J: TRBJ2-5
CDR3: CASSRGQREETQYF
DNA: TGTGCCAGCAGCCGGGGACAGAGGGAAGAGACCCAGTACTTC

D: TRBD1
V: TRBV10-3
size: NA
J: TRBJ1-2
CDR3: CAISESGQGFGGYTF
DNA: TGTGCCATCAGTGAGTCGGGACAGGGGTTCGGTGGCTACACCTTC

D: TRBD1
V: TRBV2
size: NA
J: TRBJ2-5
CDR3: CASRPTGGEETQYF
DNA: TGTGCCAGCAGGCCGACAGGGGGCGAGGAGACCCAGTACTTC

D: NA
V: TRBV6-2/TRBV6-3
size: NA
J: TRBJ2-1
CDR3: CASSYLWRNEQFF
DNA: TGTGCCAGCAGTTACTTGTGGCGGAATGAGCAGTTCTTC

D: NA
V: TRBV19
size: NA
J: TRBJ2-2
CDR3: CASNFQGNTGELFF
DNA: TGTGCCAGTAATTTCCAGGGGAACACCGGGGAGCTGTTTTTT

D: TRBD1
V: TRBV5-1
size: NA
J: TRBJ2-7
CDR3: CASSFGGTGAYEQYF
DNA: TGCGCCAGCAGCTTCGGCGGGACAGGAGCCTACGAGCAGTACTTC